This entry lists 30 T cell receptor beta chains sequenced from one sample in a study of blood T cell repertoires in COVID-19. TCRdb's copy holds only in-frame clones and misses some; the assay was immunoSEQ multiplex PCR. The sample records some 230,000 clones, 80% to 90% being singletons. Sequencing was carried out using peripheral blood. The receptors were sampled from a man aged 50-60 years who had recovered from COVID-19.

This clone came up once. The chain employs TRBV28 and TRBJ1-6; D is unclear. V was trimmed by 3 bases and J by 4 bases, leaving 4 bases between them. CDR3 length: 13 residues. Germline assignment: CDR1 MDHEN and CDR2 SYDVKM. CDR3 sequence: CASSFSYNSPLHF. The CDR3, as DNA: TGTGCCAGCAGTTTTTCTTATAATTCACCCCTCCACTTT.

This chain connects TRBV4-1 to TRBJ2-4; 8 bases fit TRBD1. The CDR3 covers 18 residues. V shed 1 base, J shed 0 bases, and the junction held 8 bases outside the gene matches. In germline, CDR1 is MGHRA, CDR2 YSYEKL. CDR3: CASSQARQGPLAKNIQYF. In DNA form, the CDR3 reads TGCGCCAGCAGCCAAGCCCGACAGGGGCCCTTAGCCAAAAACATTCAGTACTTC.

This clone was counted a single time. This chain joins TRBV24-1 and TRBJ2-1; 14 bases agree with TRBD2. V gave up 5 bases and J gave up 10 bases; unmatched junction bases: 3. This CDR3 is 14 amino acids long. CDR1 and CDR2 (germline): KGHDR, SFDVKD. This CDR3 is CATSGTSGRNEQFF. The CDR3 DNA reads as TGTGCCACCAGTGGGACTAGCGGGAGGAACGAGCAGTTCTTC.

This chain connects TRBV7-2 to TRBJ2-5; 11 nucleotides align to TRBD1. J lost 4 bases, V lost 6 bases, and 7 bases had no gene match. There are 15 residues in the CDR3. Germline V lookup: CDR1 SGHTA, CDR2 FQGNSA. CDR3 sequence reads: CASSLPGQGGETQYF. The CDR3 DNA is TGTGCCAGCAGTTTACCGGGACAGGGGGGAGAGACCCAGTACTTC. The variable domain in full, with the rest retrieved from reference TRBV7-2 and TRBJ2-5, is GAGVSQSPSNKVTEKGKDVELRCDPISGHTALYWYRQSLGQGLEFLIYFQGNSAPDKSGLPSDRFSAERTGGSVSTLTIQRTQQEDSAVYLCASSLPGQGGETQYFGPGTRLLVL.

The chain joins TRBV18 to TRBJ2-7; the match to TRBD2 covers 13 bases. V shed 6 bases and J 2 bases; nucleotides not matched to a gene: 4. Germline V lookup: CDR1 KGHSH, CDR2 LQKENI. This CDR3 contains 15 residues. CDR3 sequence reads: CASSPTSGRAYEQYF. The CDR3 bases are TGTGCCAGCTCTCCAACTAGCGGGAGGGCCTACGAGCAGTACTTC.

The chain combines TRBV3-1 (or the pseudogene TRBV3-2) with TRBJ2-5; maybe TRBD2 (6 bases). Per germline, CDR1 LGHDT and CDR2 YNNKEL (reference sequence). The CDR3 sequence is 15 residues long. V dropped 5 bases and J dropped 5 bases, with 18 bases sitting between them. The CDR3 loop reads CASSLRKRVTETQYF. CDR3 nucleotide sequence: TGTGCCAGCAGCTTAAGGAAGCGGGTGACGGAGACCCAGTACTTC.

The chain employs TRBV11-2 and TRBJ2-7; a weak D match, TRBD2 (5 bases). V gave up 3 bases and J gave up 2 bases, with 8 bases separating them. Germline lookup yields CDR1 SGHAT and CDR2 FQNNGV. The CDR3 extends over 13 amino acids. CDR3 DNA: TGTGCCAGCAGCTTTACCGGGGCCTACGAGCAGTACTTC. Its translation: CASSFTGAYEQYF.

This sequence joins TRBV5-6 and TRBJ1-4; D might be TRBD1 (5 bases). This CDR3 has 15 residues. Germline CDR1 is SGHDT and CDR2 is YYEEEE. Trimming cost V 4 bases and J 0 bases, with 10 bases left between them. The CDR3 spells CASSPTGATNEKLFF. Here the CDR3 DNA reads TGTGCCAGCAGCCCAACGGGGGCAACTAATGAAAAACTGTTTTTT.

The V call is TRBV7-9, the J call TRBJ2-7; the match to TRBD1 covers 7 bases. Germline V gene data show CDR1 as SEHNR and CDR2 as FQNEAQ (reference sequence). Trimming removed 5 bases from V and 6 bases from J; junction bases left unmatched: 7. This CDR3 has 13 residues. The CDR3 DNA follows: TGTGCCAGCAGCACAGGGACAGTAACCGAGCAGTACTTC. Translated, it gives CASSTGTVTEQYF.

The CDR3 region is CASSQEKSLGASGRAPDTQYF. DNA for the CDR3: TGCGCCAGCAGCCAAGAAAAGTCCTTGGGGGCTAGCGGGAGGGCCCCCGATACGCAGTATTTT. The J gene is TRBJ2-3, the V gene TRBV4-1; 12 positions match TRBD2. The ends lost 0 bases at V and 6 bases at J; junction bases unmatched: 19. The CDR3 has 21 amino acids. Germline CDR1 and CDR2: MGHRA and YSYEKL.

The chain carries TRBV6-5 and TRBJ1-1, with TRBD1 matching 10 bases. CDR1 is MNHEY, CDR2 SVGAGI, per germline. Trimming cost V 6 bases and J 5 bases; bases outside gene matches: 9. This CDR3 has 15 amino acids. CDR3 region: CASSGDRGRRTEAFF. The CDR3 DNA reads TGTGCCAGCAGCGGCGACAGGGGGCGCCGGACTGAAGCTTTCTTT.

The gene calls are TRBV19 and TRBJ1-5; possibly TRBD1 for D (5 bases). CDR3 length: 14 amino acids. The ends were cut back, 4 bases at V and 11 bases at J, with 18 bases in the middle. The germline gives CDR1 LNHDA, CDR2 SQIVND (reference sequence). The CDR3 spells CASSTQNVGGAQHF. CDR3 nucleotides: TGTGCCAGTAGTACTCAGAATGTTGGGGGGGCCCAGCATTTT.

This clone came up a few times. This rearrangement joins TRBV19 to TRBJ2-3; the match to TRBD2 covers 8 bases. The CDR3 sequence is 16 residues long. The J segment lost 0 bases and the V segment lost 3 bases, leaving 5 bases of the junction unmatched. Germline CDR1 is LNHDA and CDR2 is SQIVND (reference sequence). The CDR3: CASSIFVAGSTDTQYF. The CDR3 nucleotides read TGTGCCAGTAGTATTTTCGTAGCGGGAAGCACAGATACGCAGTATTTT.

This chain joins TRBV7-2 and TRBJ2-1; no reliable D call. Germline V gene data show CDR1 as SGHTA and CDR2 as FQGNSA. The length of the CDR3 is 12 residues. Deletions cut 1 base from V and 10 bases from J, with 8 bases between. The CDR3 DNA reads TGTGCCAGCAGCTTAGACGGTATGGAGCAGTTCTTC. Amino acid sequence: CASSLDGMEQFF.

The J gene is TRBJ1-5, the V gene TRBV28, with 7 bases identical to TRBD1. Losses at the gene ends were 5 bases for V and 0 bases for J; bases not matched to a gene: 7. In germline, CDR1 is MDHEN, CDR2 SYDVKM. The CDR3 covers 16 residues. The CDR3 protein is CASSLTTGLSNQPQHF. CDR3 coding DNA: TGTGCCAGCAGTCTAACGACAGGGCTTAGCAATCAGCCCCAGCATTTT.

V and J are TRBV9 and TRBJ2-5; D is possibly TRBD1 (6 bases). The CDR3 has 15 residues. Trimming took 0 bases from V and 2 from J, leaving 11 bases between them. CDR1 and CDR2 (germline): SGDLS, YYNGEE. In nucleotides, the CDR3 is TGTGCCAGCAGCGTAGGACATGGGACACAAGAGACCCAGTACTTC. Translation gives CASSVGHGTQETQYF.

CDR3 protein: CASSRGSETSGTNEQFF. In DNA, the CDR3 is TGTGCCAGCAGTCGAGGTAGTGAGACTAGCGGGACGAATGAGCAGTTCTTC. The rearrangement uses TRBV2 and TRBJ2-1; TRBD2 agrees at 11 bases. Germline V gene data show CDR1 as SNHLY and CDR2 as FYNNEI. This CDR3 has 17 amino acids. The trim removed 5 bases at V and 7 bases at J, leaving 13 bases unmatched. The variable domain in full, completed from reference TRBV2 and TRBJ2-1, reads EPEVTQTPSHQVTQMGQEVILRCVPISNHLYFYWYRQILGQKVEFLVSFYNNEISEKSEIFDDQFSVERPDGSNFTLKIRSTKLEDSAMYFCASSRGSETSGTNEQFFGPGTRLTVL.

This clone has just one count. The chain carries TRBV10-3 and TRBJ2-7, with D perhaps TRBD1 (6 bases). The CDR3 is 12 amino acids. The V and J ends lost 2 bases and 6 bases respectively, with 8 bases between them. Germline V gene lookup returns CDR1 ENHRY and CDR2 SYGVKD. This CDR3 reads CAISERGGEQYF. DNA of the CDR3: TGTGCCATCAGTGAGAGAGGGGGCGAGCAGTACTTC.

V usage is TRBV6-1 and J usage is TRBJ2-7; TRBD1 agrees at 9 bases. V dropped 5 bases and J dropped 4; count of bases not matched to a gene: 6. This CDR3 spans 14 amino acids. Germline CDR1 MNHNS, CDR2 SASEGT. The CDR3 nucleotides are TGTGCCAGCAGTCTACAGGGGGCCCTTTACGAGCAGTACTTC. This sequence encodes CASSLQGALYEQYF.

The V gene is TRBV11-2, the J gene TRBJ2-3; tentative D call: TRBD2 (6 bases). The CDR3 runs to 18 residues. Germline CDR1 SGHAT, CDR2 FQNNGV. V gave up 4 bases and J gave up 2 bases, with 22 bases separating them. In DNA form, the CDR3 reads TGTGCCAGCAGCTCCGGCCTACCGGTGGGAGGTACCACAGATACGCAGTATTTT. It specifies CASSSGLPVGGTTDTQYF.

In its sample, this clone was seen once. This chain joins TRBV15 and TRBJ1-2, with D hard to call. This CDR3 region has 14 residues. Germline V lookup: CDR1 LNHNV, CDR2 YYDKDF (reference sequence). Trimming took off 0 bases at V and 4 bases at J, with 9 bases between the two ends. The CDR3: CATSRDLAAYGYTF. CDR3 coding DNA: TGTGCCACCAGCAGAGATCTAGCAGCCTATGGCTACACCTTC.

The rearrangement joins TRBV6-4 to TRBJ1-2; 10 bases are a match to TRBD1. Germline-derived CDR1 and CDR2 are MRHNA and SNTAGT. The CDR3 extends over 15 amino acids. J was trimmed by 8 bases and V by 5 bases; bases with no gene match: 11. The CDR3 nucleotides read TGTGCCAGCAGTTATGCCGGGACAGGGGAGGGAGGCTACACCTTC. It translates to CASSYAGTGEGGYTF.

This clone was counted once. This chain connects TRBV13 to TRBJ1-2; TRBD1 agrees at 10 bases. V dropped 6 bases and J dropped 1; count of bases not matched to a gene: 5. Germline V lookup: CDR1 PRHDT, CDR2 FYEKMQ (reference sequence). The CDR3 totals 15 residues. The CDR3 coding sequence is TGTGCCAGCAGGAGGGACAGGGGATTTAACTATGGCTACACCTTC. It encodes CASRRDRGFNYGYTF.

The V call is TRBV7-8, the J call TRBJ1-1; D remains unclear. Germline V lookup: CDR1 SGHVS, CDR2 FQNEAQ. The CDR3 has 13 amino acids. Trimming took 5 bases from V and 5 from J, leaving 12 bases between them. CDR3 coding DNA: TGTGCCAGCAGCCGAGATGCACGGACTGAAGCTTTCTTT. It codes for CASSRDARTEAFF.

The sample holds many counts of this clone. V is TRBV18 and J is TRBJ1-1; weak D call: TRBD1 (5 bases). Germline V CDR1 and CDR2: KGHSH, LQKENI. The CDR3 loop spans 13 amino acids. Trimming took 3 bases from V and 1 from J, leaving 6 bases between them. CDR3 loop: CASSPTENTEAFF. The DNA of the CDR3 is TGTGCCAGCTCACCGACAGAGAACACTGAAGCTTTCTTT.

The rearrangement links TRBV29-1 to TRBJ1-2; TRBD1 matches at 9 bases. This CDR3 has 14 amino acids. From germline, CDR1 is SQVTM and CDR2 ANQGSEA. Losses at the gene ends were 1 base for V and 7 bases for J; bases not matched to a gene: 7. This chain's CDR3 is CSVEASRTGVGYTF. DNA of the CDR3: TGCAGCGTTGAAGCATCGAGGACAGGGGTTGGCTACACCTTC.

The chain has TRBV7-9 and TRBJ2-7; possible D gene TRBD1, 5 bases. CDR3 length equals 15 residues. Germline CDR1 reads SEHNR; CDR2 reads FQNEAQ (reference sequence). The ends were cut back, 5 bases at V and 0 bases at J, with 14 bases in the middle. CDR3 sequence reads: CASSPTVSNSYEQYF. The CDR3 DNA is TGTGCCAGCAGCCCGACAGTGTCAAACTCCTACGAGCAGTACTTC.

The rearrangement joins TRBV27 to TRBJ1-2, with D unresolved. There are 15 residues in the CDR3. With 3 bases removed from V and 3 bases from J, the gap between germline ends came to 14 bases. The germline V gene has CDR1 MNHEY and CDR2 SMNVEV (reference sequence). CDR3 sequence reads: CASSLSAGIHYGYTF. The CDR3 DNA sequence: TGTGCCAGCAGTTTGTCTGCAGGTATCCACTATGGCTACACCTTC.

V gene TRBV6-6 combines with J gene TRBJ2-7, with 8 bases lining up with TRBD1. The CDR3 consists of 15 residues. Losses at the gene ends were 2 bases for V and 3 bases for J; bases not matched to a gene: 6. CDR1 is MNHNY and CDR2 is SVGAGI in the germline V gene (reference sequence). The DNA for the CDR3 is TGTGCCAGCAGTTACGCGGACAGGGAGGTCTACGAGCAGTACTTC. Its translation: CASSYADREVYEQYF.

The rearrangement uses TRBV10-3 and TRBJ1-2, with a weak D call TRBD1 (5 bases). CDR1 and CDR2 from the germline V gene are ENHRY and SYGVKD. The length of the CDR3 is 13 residues. V gave up 3 bases and J gave up 3 bases, with 8 bases separating them. The CDR3 region is CAISDSGDYGYTF. CDR3 nucleotides: TGTGCCATCAGTGACTCGGGGGACTATGGCTACACCTTC.